This is a list of T cell receptor beta chains from one sample in a study of a mutant IDH1 vaccine in newly diagnosed glioma. No antigen has been assigned to these receptors. Generated by immunoSEQ multiplex PCR, the TCRdb table keeps only in-frame clones and is missing some. The table records about 38,000 clones, more than 75% of them present only once. The sequencing here drew on PBMCs, taken from a glioma patient whose treatment included an IDH1 peptide vaccine. The receptors here all came from a man in his forties with glioma. CDR3s include the opening cysteine and the closing phenylalanine or tryptophan. Each record gives: D gene, V gene, J gene, CDR3 DNA, CDR3 protein. The D gene is left open where the match is weak.

-	TRBV5-8	TRBJ2-5	TGTGCCAGCAGCTTGGGCCAGGGGGGTCCGGTGGAGACCCAGTACTTC	CASSLGQGGPVETQYF
-	TRBV9	TRBJ2-3	TGTGCCAGCAGCGTAGTTCCAGATACGCAGTATTTT	CASSVVPDTQYF
TRBD1	TRBV12-5	TRBJ1-5	TGTGCTAGTGGTTTGTCCACAGGGGGCAATCAGCCCCAGCATTTT	CASGLSTGGNQPQHF
-	TRBV30	TRBJ2-7	TGTGCCTGGAGTGGATGGACGCGAGGGCTTGGCGAGCAGTACTTC	CAWSGWTRGLGEQYF
-	TRBV14	TRBJ1-5	TGTGCCAGCAGCCAAGCCCGGGAGGGGCCCCAGCATTTT	CASSQAREGPQHF
-	TRBV7-6	TRBJ1-5	TGTGCCAGCAGTGAGAAGTGCGGGGAGGGCAATAGCAATCAGCCCCAGCATTTT	CASSEKCGEGNSNQPQHF
TRBD2	TRBV5-1	TRBJ2-2	TGCGCCAGCAGTCTCGCGGGGGGCCAGGGCGGGGAGCTGTTTTTT	CASSLAGGQGGELFF
-	TRBV10-2	TRBJ2-4	TGCGCCAGCAGTGAAAGCGTAGGCAAACTAGCCAAAAACATTCAGTACTTC	CASSESVGKLAKNIQYF
-	TRBV19	TRBJ2-2	TGTGCCAGTACAGTTGCCGCCGGGGAGCTGTTTTTT	CASTVAAGELFF
TRBD2	TRBV10-2	TRBJ2-3	TGCGCCAGCTCCTGGACTAGCTCGGAGCCGACGCAGTATTTT	CASSWTSSEPTQYF
TRBD2	TRBV6-5	TRBJ2-3	TGTGCCAGCAGTTCCCGTAGCGGGGGAAGGGATACGCAGTATTTT	CASSSRSGGRDTQYF
-	TRBV12-1	TRBJ2-5	TGTGCCAGCAGCTTTGGCCGGGACAAATTGTACCAAGAGACCCAGTACTTC	CASSFGRDKLYQETQYF
TRBD1	TRBV5-4	TRBJ2-3	TGTGCCAGCAGCCCCGACAGGGCCTTAGGGGGTACGCAGTATTTT	CASSPDRALGGTQYF
TRBD1	TRBV13	TRBJ1-1	TGTGCCAGCAGCACCCTCGGACAGGGCGGCACTGAAGCTTTCTTT	CASSTLGQGGTEAFF
-	TRBV29-1	TRBJ1-2	TGCAGCGTTGAAGATCGACTCTTGCTTGAGAGTAACTATGGCTACACCTTC	CSVEDRLLLESNYGYTF
-	TRBV5-4	TRBJ1-2	TGTGCCAGCAGCTTGATGGAGGGCCTAAACTATGGCTACACCTTC	CASSLMEGLNYGYTF
-	TRBV9	TRBJ2-6	TGTGCCAGCAGCGTAGCTAGAACCGTCTCTGGGGCCAACGTCCTGACTTTC	CASSVARTVSGANVLTF